This TCR beta chain stems from a study of shared clonotypes between healthy human individuals. Findings of the study overall: Only a few donors were included, so the genetic and exposure-history diversity represented was limited.

For each subset, genomic DNA was distributed in equal portions over several immunoSEQ plates. Repertoires were generated with immunoSEQ multiplex PCR, while TCRdb's copy carries only in-frame clones and drops some. The sample includes over 1.4 million clones, more than 95% of them seen just once. This CDR3 has 13 residues. The V and J ends lost 8 bases and 4 bases respectively, with 13 bases between them. CDR1 and CDR2 from the germline V gene are MDHEN and SYDVKM. Of note for this clone: The target antigen is unknown.

What was sequenced was naive CD4+ T cells sorted from blood. Documented subset: CD45RA+ positively selected. The chain couples TRBV28 to TRBJ2-3; maybe TRBD2 (5 bases). This clonotype originated in a man between 25 and 39 years old in good health. The CDR3 protein is CASEGSHPDTQYF. Written as DNA, the CDR3 is TGTGCCAGCGAGGGTTCTCATCCAGATACGCAGTATTTT.